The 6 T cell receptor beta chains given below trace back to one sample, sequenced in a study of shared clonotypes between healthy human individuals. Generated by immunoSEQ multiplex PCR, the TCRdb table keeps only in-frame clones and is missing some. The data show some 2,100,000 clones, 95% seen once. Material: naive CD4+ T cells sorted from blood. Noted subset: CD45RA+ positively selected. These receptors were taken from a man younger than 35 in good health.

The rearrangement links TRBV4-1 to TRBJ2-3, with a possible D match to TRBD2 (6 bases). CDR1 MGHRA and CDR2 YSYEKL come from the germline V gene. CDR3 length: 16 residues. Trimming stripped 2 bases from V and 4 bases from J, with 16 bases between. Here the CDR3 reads CASSQSSTSKADTQYF. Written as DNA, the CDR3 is TGCGCCAGCAGCCAATCATCGACTAGTAAAGCAGATACGCAGTATTTT.

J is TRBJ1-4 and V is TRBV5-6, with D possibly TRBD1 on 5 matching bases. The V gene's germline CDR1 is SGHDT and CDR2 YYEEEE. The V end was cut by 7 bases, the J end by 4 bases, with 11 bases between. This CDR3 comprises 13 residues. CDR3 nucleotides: TGTGCCAGCGCCTGGGGGGGTAATGAAAAACTGTTTTTT. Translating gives CASAWGGNEKLFF. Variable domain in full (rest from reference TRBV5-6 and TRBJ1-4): DAGVTQSPTHLIKTRGQQVTLRCSPKSGHDTVSWYQQALGQGPQFIFQYYEEEERQRGNFPDRFSGHQFPNYSSELNVNALLLGDSALYLCASAWGGNEKLFFGSGTQLSVL.

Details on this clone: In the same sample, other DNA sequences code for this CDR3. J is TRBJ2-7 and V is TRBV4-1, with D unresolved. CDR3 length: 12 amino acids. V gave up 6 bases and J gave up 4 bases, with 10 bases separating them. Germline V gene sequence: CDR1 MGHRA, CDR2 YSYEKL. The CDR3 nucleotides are TGCGCCAGCAGTCAGACCCTTTACGAGCAGTACTTC. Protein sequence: CASSQTLYEQYF.

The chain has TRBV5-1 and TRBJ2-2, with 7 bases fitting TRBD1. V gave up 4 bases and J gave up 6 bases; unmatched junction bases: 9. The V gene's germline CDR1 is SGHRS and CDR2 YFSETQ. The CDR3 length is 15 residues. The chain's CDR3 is CASSKTGSQAGELFF. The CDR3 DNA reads TGCGCCAGCAGCAAGACAGGGAGTCAAGCCGGGGAGCTGTTTTTT.

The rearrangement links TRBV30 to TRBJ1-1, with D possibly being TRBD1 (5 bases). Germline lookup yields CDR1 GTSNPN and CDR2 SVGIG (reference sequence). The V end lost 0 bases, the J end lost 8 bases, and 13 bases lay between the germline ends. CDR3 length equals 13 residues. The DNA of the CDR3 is TGTGCCTGGAGTGTGGGGGGTGGTGGGGAAGCTTTCTTT. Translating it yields CAWSVGGGGEAFF.

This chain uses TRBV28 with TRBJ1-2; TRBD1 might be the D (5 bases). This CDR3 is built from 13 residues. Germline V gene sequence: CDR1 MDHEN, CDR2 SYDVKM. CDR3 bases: TGTGCGGGTCAGGGTCCTCCTTTCTATGGCTACACCTTC. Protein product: CAGQGPPFYGYTF.